This T cell receptor beta chain was retrieved from a study of Graves' ophthalmopathy and Graves' hyperthyroidism. Study background: Before any treatment, peripheral blood was taken at the initial diagnosis. Findings of the study overall: A classifier, a 13-signature model, separated ophthalmopathy from stable hyperthyroidism with about 88% sensitivity and around 83% specificity. The model achieved 55% to 71% sensitivity and under 75% specificity for ophthalmopathy progression.

The CDR3 is 15 amino acids. V was cut by 4 bases and J by 6 bases, with 18 bases left in between. CDR1 is DFQATT, CDR2 SNEGSKA, per germline (reference sequence). Amplifying from RNA transcripts, the study obtained TCR beta CDR3 regions. In the first round, RT-PCR was carried out with HTBI primers, and a multiplex PCR formed the second round. MiXCR, run by TCRdb on the multiplex PCR reads, gives a single entry per CDR3 protein. Among about 160,000 distinct CDR3 sequences, roughly 37% were seen once, and the ten largest hold under 7%. Comment on this clonotype: Its cognate antigen is unknown.

Among the exclusions were patients with other autoimmune diseases, uncontrolled infections, pregnancy or lactation. The source material was peripheral blood. The TCR sequence derives from a woman aged 40 to 50 with Graves' ophthalmopathy. The chain is built from TRBV20-1 and TRBJ2-2, with D perhaps being TRBD1 or TRBD2 (5 bases each). CDR3 coding DNA: TGCAGTGCTACCTCAACCGGGACCCGGTCCGGGGAGCTGTTTTTT. This encodes CSATSTGTRSGELFF.